This passage covers 6 T cell receptor beta chains from one sample sequenced in a study of OX40 agonist ivuxolimab in advanced cancers. Clones were read by immunoSEQ multiplex PCR, and TCRdb kept only the in-frame ones, dropping some. The sample yields tens of thousands of clones, around four fifths seen once. The starting material was CD4+ or CD8+ T cells sorted from blood, obtained in a trial of the OX40 agonist ivuxolimab. The receptor source for this set is an adult with an advanced solid tumor such as melanoma, head and neck, liver or kidney cancer.

This chain connects TRBV9 to TRBJ2-5; D possibly corresponds to TRBD1 (6 bases). Trimming removed 4 bases at V and 2 bases at J, with 12 bases between. The CDR3 is 14 residues long. The germline CDR1 and CDR2 sequences are SGDLS and YYNGEE. CDR3 sequence: CASSPWTDQETQYF. CDR3 coding DNA: TGTGCCAGCAGCCCGTGGACAGATCAAGAGACCCAGTACTTC. The full variable domain, completed using reference TRBV9 and TRBJ2-5, is DSGVTQTPKHLITATGQRVTLRCSPRSGDLSVYWYQQSLDQGLQFLIQYYNGEERAKGNILERFSAQQFPDLHSELNLSSLELGDSALYFCASSPWTDQETQYFGPGTRLLVL.

V usage is TRBV6-1 and J usage is TRBJ2-7; D call uncertain. Germline loops: CDR1 MNHNS, CDR2 SASEGT. This CDR3 has 13 residues. V was shortened by 0 bases and J by 1 base, with 4 bases between the two germline ends. The CDR3 here is CASSEARSYEQYV. The CDR3 DNA sequence: TGTGCCAGCAGTGAAGCCAGATCCTACGAGCAGTACGTC.

The V and J genes are TRBV7-9 and TRBJ1-4; D unresolved. This CDR3 is built from 15 residues. Trimming took off 5 bases at V and 3 bases at J, with 13 bases between the two ends. The V gene's germline CDR1 is SEHNR and CDR2 FQNEAQ (reference sequence). CDR3 loop: CASSATQAANEKLFF. The CDR3 coding sequence is TGTGCCAGCAGCGCGACCCAAGCGGCTAATGAAAAACTGTTTTTT. The full variable domain, completed using reference TRBV7-9 and TRBJ1-4, is DTGVSQNPRHKITKRGQNVTFRCDPISEHNRLYWYRQTLGQGPEFLTYFQNEAQLEKSRLLSDRFSAERPKGSFSTLEIQRTEQGDSAMYLCASSATQAANEKLFFGSGTQLSVL.

The chain recombines TRBV5-1 with TRBJ1-2; possibly TRBD1 for D (5 bases). Germline-derived CDR1 and CDR2 are SGHRS and YFSETQ. Trimming removed 4 bases at V and 2 bases at J, with 15 bases between. The CDR3 has 15 residues. CDR3 in DNA: TGCGCCAGCAGCCCGTGGGGGGAGTCGAACTATGGCTACACCTTC. It codes for CASSPWGESNYGYTF.

This clone was seen more than once but under ten times. In DNA, the CDR3 is TGTGCCAGCCGGGACAGTGATAGCAATCAGCCCCAGCATTTT. Encoded protein: CASRDSDSNQPQHF. This chain links TRBV25-1 with TRBJ1-5; 7 nucleotides align to TRBD1. Germline assignment: CDR1 MGHDK and CDR2 SYGVNS. The V and J ends lost 8 bases and 0 bases, in that order; junction bases with no gene match: 4. The CDR3 consists of 14 residues. The full variable domain, rest sourced from reference TRBV25-1 and TRBJ1-5, is EADIYQTPRYLVIGTGKKITLECSQTMGHDKMYWYQQDPGMELHLIHYSYGVNSTEKGDLSSESTVSRIRTEHFPLTLESARPSHTSQYLCASRDSDSNQPQHFGDGTRLSIL.

The chain joins TRBV28 to TRBJ1-5; maybe TRBD1 (6 bases). Trimming shortened V by 6 bases and J by 0 bases, and 15 bases separated the two germline ends. The germline V gene has CDR1 MDHEN and CDR2 SYDVKM. The CDR3 runs to 16 residues. As DNA, the CDR3 is TGTGCCAGCAGGAGGGGGGGGCAGGGTAGCAATCAGCCCCAGCATTTT. This encodes CASRRGGQGSNQPQHF.